This passage covers 2 T cell receptor beta chains from one sample sequenced in a study of cytomegalovirus exposure and HLA in healthy donors. 60 Vbeta and 13 Jbeta primers were used in PCR. Profiled with immunoSEQ multiplex PCR; TCRdb holds only in-frame clones, not every one. The data show more than 85,000 clones, roughly 67% seen once. What was sequenced was PBMCs. All receptors come from a man aged 40-55 years in good health and CMV-seronegative.

This clone was found a few times. The rearrangement uses TRBV4-3 and TRBJ1-6, with unresolved D. This CDR3 comprises 15 residues. The ends were cut back, 0 bases at V and 10 bases at J, with 13 bases in the middle. The germline CDR1 and CDR2 sequences are LGHNA and YSLEER. CDR3 nucleotide sequence: TGCGCCAGCAGCCAAGAGATGGGTTTGGAGTCACCCCTCCACTTT. Translating it yields CASSQEMGLESPLHF.

V and J are TRBV5-1 and TRBJ2-6; TRBD2 matches at 11 bases. The germline gives CDR1 SGHRS, CDR2 YFSETQ. CDR3 size: 19 residues. After removal of 2 bases from V and 0 bases from J, the junction contained 7 bases not matched to a gene. CDR3: CASSFFIAGGLSGANVLTF. The CDR3 DNA reads as TGCGCCAGCAGCTTTTTTATAGCGGGGGGGCTCTCTGGGGCCAACGTCCTGACTTTC.